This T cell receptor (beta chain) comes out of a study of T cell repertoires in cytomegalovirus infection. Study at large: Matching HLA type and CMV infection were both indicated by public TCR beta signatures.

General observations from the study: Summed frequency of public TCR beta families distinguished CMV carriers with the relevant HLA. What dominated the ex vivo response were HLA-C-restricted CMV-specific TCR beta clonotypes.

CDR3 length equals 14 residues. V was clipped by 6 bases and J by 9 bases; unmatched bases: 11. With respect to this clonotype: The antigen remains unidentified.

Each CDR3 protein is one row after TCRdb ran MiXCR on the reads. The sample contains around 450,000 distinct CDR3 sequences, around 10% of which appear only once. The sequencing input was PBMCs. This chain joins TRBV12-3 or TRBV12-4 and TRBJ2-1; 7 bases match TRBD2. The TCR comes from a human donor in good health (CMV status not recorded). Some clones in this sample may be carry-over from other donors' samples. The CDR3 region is CASSRDYPSFEQFF. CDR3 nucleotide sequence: TGTGCCAGCAGCAGGGACTACCCAAGCTTTGAGCAGTTCTTC.